These T cell receptor beta chains were read from a single sample in a study of blood T cells in healthy people across ages. TCRdb reprocessed the 5' RACE reads with MiXCR, giving one entry per CDR3 protein. Here the sample spans hundreds of thousands of distinct CDR3 sequences, about 42% being singletons. Sequences were obtained from blood. The receptor source for this set is a woman between 55 and 75 years old in good health. CDR3s include the opening cysteine and the closing phenylalanine or tryptophan. Each record gives: V gene, D gene, clone size, J gene, CDR3 DNA, CDR3 protein. A D gene is named only where the DNA matches it firmly. Not every row has a clone size; where given, it reads once, few, many or a size class.

V: TRBV14; D: TRBD1; size: few; J: TRBJ2-4; DNA: TGTGCCAGCAGCCTTCAACAGGGGGCGGGGGCCAAAAACATTCAGTACTTC; CDR3: CASSLQQGAGAKNIQYF
V: TRBV5-1; D: NA; size: few; J: TRBJ2-7; DNA: TGCGCCAGCAGCTGGGGGTCGGGGGCAAAGGACGAGCAGTACTTC; CDR3: CASSWGSGAKDEQYF
V: TRBV12-3/TRBV12-4; D: TRBD1; size: few; J: TRBJ1-5; DNA: TGTGCCAGCAGTCCTCGGACAGGGTTGAGTCAGCCCCAGCATTTT; CDR3: CASSPRTGLSQPQHF
V: TRBV12-3/TRBV12-4; D: TRBD2; size: few; J: TRBJ2-1; DNA: TGTGCCAGCAGTTTGGCGCTAGCGGGGGTAGACCAGTTCTTC; CDR3: CASSLALAGVDQFF
V: TRBV18; D: NA; size: NA; J: TRBJ2-7; DNA: TGTGCCAGCTCACGTACAGGGAATCCAGAAAATGAGCAGTACTTC; CDR3: CASSRTGNPENEQYF
V: TRBV7-9; D: NA; size: NA; J: TRBJ1-1; DNA: TGTGCCAGCAGCCCCCTGAAGGACCTCATCCCGAACACTGAAGCTTTCTTT; CDR3: CASSPLKDLIPNTEAFF
V: TRBV20-1; D: NA; size: few; J: TRBJ2-7; DNA: TGCAGTGCTAGAGATATCTCTTACGAGCAGTACTTC; CDR3: CSARDISYEQYF
V: TRBV7-8; D: TRBD2; size: few; J: TRBJ2-7; DNA: TGTGCCAGCAGCCCCCGACTAGCGTCCATCGTACCACAAGGGCAGTACTTC; CDR3: CASSPRLASIVPQGQYF
V: TRBV3-1; D: NA; size: NA; J: TRBJ2-4; DNA: TGTGCCAGCAGCCAACCACTCATGGCCCTCGCGACCATTCAGTACTTC; CDR3: CASSQPLMALATIQYF
V: TRBV3-1; D: NA; size: NA; J: TRBJ2-1; DNA: TGTGCCAGCAGCCCCCGTCGGGGGCTCCATTTGGACAATGAGCAGTTCTTC; CDR3: CASSPRRGLHLDNEQFF
V: TRBV24-1; D: NA; size: few; J: TRBJ2-3; DNA: TGTGCCACCAGTGATTTGGCATCGGATACGCAGTATTTT; CDR3: CATSDLASDTQYF
V: TRBV6-5; D: NA; size: NA; J: TRBJ2-5; DNA: TGTGCCAGCAATGGCGGTAGCGGTTTCCAAGAGACCCAGTACTTC; CDR3: CASNGGSGFQETQYF
V: TRBV7-3; D: NA; size: few; J: TRBJ2-7; DNA: TGTGCCAGCAGCTTAACTTTCGAGCAGTACTTC; CDR3: CASSLTFEQYF
V: TRBV7-2; D: NA; size: few; J: TRBJ2-1; DNA: TGTGCCAGCAGCTTAGGAGGGGGGCAATGGGCGTACAATGAGCAGTTCTTC; CDR3: CASSLGGGQWAYNEQFF
V: TRBV4-1; D: TRBD1; size: NA; J: TRBJ2-4; DNA: TGCGCCAGCAGCCAGCCGACAGGGCTAGCCAAAAACATTCAGTACTTC; CDR3: CASSQPTGLAKNIQYF
V: TRBV14; D: NA; size: few; J: TRBJ2-3; DNA: TGTGCCAGCAGCCAATTCGCAGACAGCACAGATACGCAGTATTTT; CDR3: CASSQFADSTDTQYF
V: TRBV14; D: NA; size: NA; J: TRBJ2-5; DNA: TGTGCCAGCAGCCAGAGTAGCCCGACCCAGTACTTC; CDR3: CASSQSSPTQYF
V: TRBV12-3/TRBV12-4; D: NA; size: NA; J: TRBJ1-5; DNA: TGTGCCAGCAGTCCTACTACTCGGGGCAATCAGCCCCAGCATTTT; CDR3: CASSPTTRGNQPQHF
V: TRBV4-2; D: NA; size: NA; J: TRBJ1-1; DNA: TGTGCCAGCAGCCAGGAGACAGGCCGGGCTTTCTTT; CDR3: CASSQETGRAFF
V: TRBV3-1; D: TRBD2; size: NA; J: TRBJ2-1; DNA: TGTGCCGGCAGCCAAAACGGGGGGGCCTACAATGAGCAGTTCTTC; CDR3: CAGSQNGGAYNEQFF
V: TRBV18; D: TRBD2; size: NA; J: TRBJ2-1; DNA: TGTGCCAGCTCACCACAGCGACTAGCGGGGGGAGTCGGTGAGCAGTTCTTC; CDR3: CASSPQRLAGGVGEQFF
V: TRBV11-2; D: TRBD1; size: NA; J: TRBJ2-1; DNA: TGTGCCAGCAGCTTAGAATGGACAGGGCGGAATGAGCAGTTCTTC; CDR3: CASSLEWTGRNEQFF
V: TRBV6-2/TRBV6-3; D: TRBD1; size: few; J: TRBJ2-7; DNA: TGTGCCAGCAGGGCTTCGGGACAGGGTACCTACGAGCAGTACTTC; CDR3: CASRASGQGTYEQYF
V: TRBV2; D: NA; size: many; J: TRBJ1-6; DNA: TGTGCCAGCAGTGAGTTCAGCGATAATTCACCCCTCCACTTT; CDR3: CASSEFSDNSPLHF
V: TRBV20-1; D: NA; size: NA; J: TRBJ2-3; DNA: TGCAGTGCTTCCGGGGACAACTCCAACACAGATACGCAGTATTTT; CDR3: CSASGDNSNTDTQYF
V: TRBV28; D: TRBD2; size: few; J: TRBJ2-7; DNA: TGTGCCAGCAGTTTTTCATGGGGAGCGGGAGGCTACGAGCAGTACTTC; CDR3: CASSFSWGAGGYEQYF
V: TRBV18; D: TRBD1; size: once; J: TRBJ2-7; DNA: TGTGCCAGCTCACCACATAACCCTGGACAGGTCCTTGGCGAGCAGTACTTC; CDR3: CASSPHNPGQVLGEQYF
V: TRBV5-5; D: NA; size: NA; J: TRBJ2-3; DNA: TGTGCCAGCACGGGACAGTTGGGAGGAGATACGCAGTATTTT; CDR3: CASTGQLGGDTQYF
V: TRBV4-3; D: NA; size: few; J: TRBJ1-6; DNA: TGCGCCAGCAGCCAACTGAAGACGGCCCCGGATTCACCCCTCCACTTT; CDR3: CASSQLKTAPDSPLHF
V: TRBV20-1; D: NA; size: NA; J: TRBJ1-2; DNA: TGCAGTGCTAGAAACTCGGGAAGCTATGGCTACACCTTC; CDR3: CSARNSGSYGYTF
V: TRBV5-1; D: TRBD2; size: NA; J: TRBJ2-1; DNA: TGCGCCAGCAGCCAAGGTCCTACTAGCGGGAGGTTCGATGAGCAGTTCTTC; CDR3: CASSQGPTSGRFDEQFF
V: TRBV19; D: TRBD1; size: NA; J: TRBJ1-4; DNA: TGTGCCAGTAGTTCGACAGGGTACAACGAAAAACTGTTTTTT; CDR3: CASSSTGYNEKLFF
V: TRBV2; D: NA; size: NA; J: TRBJ1-4; DNA: TGTGCCAGCAGTGAAGCGGGACGTGAAGAAAAACTGTTTTTT; CDR3: CASSEAGREEKLFF
V: TRBV7-2; D: NA; size: NA; J: TRBJ2-4; DNA: TGTGCCAGCAGCTTAGCGGGGATGGGCAAAAACATTCAGTACTTC; CDR3: CASSLAGMGKNIQYF
V: TRBV7-7; D: NA; size: NA; J: TRBJ2-5; DNA: TGTGCCAGCAGCTTACAGATGGCCCAAGAGACCCAGTACTTC; CDR3: CASSLQMAQETQYF